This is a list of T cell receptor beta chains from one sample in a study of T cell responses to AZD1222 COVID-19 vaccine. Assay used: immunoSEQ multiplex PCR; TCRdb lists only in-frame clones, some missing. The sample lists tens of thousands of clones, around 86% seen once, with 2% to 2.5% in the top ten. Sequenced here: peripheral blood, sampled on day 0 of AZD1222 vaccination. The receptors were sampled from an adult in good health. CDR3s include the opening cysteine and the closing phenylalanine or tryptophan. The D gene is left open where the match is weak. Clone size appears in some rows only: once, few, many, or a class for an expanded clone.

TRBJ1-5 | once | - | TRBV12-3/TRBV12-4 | CASSLNSNQPQHF | TGTGCCAGCAGCCTGAATAGCAATCAGCCCCAGCATTTT
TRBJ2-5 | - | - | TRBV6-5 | CASSLQGFQETQYF | TGTGCCAGCAGTCTCCAGGGGTTCCAAGAGACCCAGTACTTC
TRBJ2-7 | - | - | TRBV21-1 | CASSIHYEQYF | TGTGCCAGCAGCATACACTACGAGCAGTACTTC
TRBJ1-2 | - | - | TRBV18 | CASSPLLGKNYGYTF | TGTGCCAGCTCACCGCTCCTCGGGAAGAACTATGGCTACACCTTC
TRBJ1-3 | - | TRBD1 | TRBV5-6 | CASSLALTGTGGGNTIYF | TGTGCCAGCAGCTTGGCTTTAACCGGGACAGGAGGCGGAAACACCATTTATTTT
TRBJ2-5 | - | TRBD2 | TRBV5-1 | CASSPGGLEETQYF | TGCGCCAGCAGCCCGGGGGGTTTGGAGGAGACCCAGTACTTC
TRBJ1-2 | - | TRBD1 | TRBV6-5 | CASNKQGEDGYTF | TGTGCCAGCAATAAACAGGGGGAAGATGGCTACACCTTC
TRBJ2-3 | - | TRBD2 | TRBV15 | CATSKPLGASGPPTDTQYF | TGTGCCACCAGCAAACCCCTTGGGGCTAGCGGGCCCCCCACAGATACGCAGTATTTT
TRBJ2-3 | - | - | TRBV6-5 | CASTKTPTSTDTQYF | TGTGCCAGCACAAAGACACCTACTAGCACAGATACGCAGTATTTT
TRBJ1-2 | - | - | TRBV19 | CASSIADRYGYTF | TGTGCCAGTAGTATTGCAGACAGATATGGCTACACCTTC
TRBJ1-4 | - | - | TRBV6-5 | CASSYGRTPSNEKLFF | TGTGCCAGCAGTTATGGGCGAACCCCTTCTAATGAAAAACTGTTTTTT
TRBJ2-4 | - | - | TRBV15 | CATSYSPFANIQYF | TGTGCCACCAGTTACAGCCCATTTGCAAACATTCAGTACTTC
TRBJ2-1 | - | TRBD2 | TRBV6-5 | CASKQLAGLNNEQFF | TGTGCCAGCAAACAACTAGCGGGACTAAACAATGAGCAGTTCTTC
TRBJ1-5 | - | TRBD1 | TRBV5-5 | CASSPHGDRWQPQHF | TGTGCCAGCAGCCCCCACGGGGACAGATGGCAGCCCCAGCATTTT
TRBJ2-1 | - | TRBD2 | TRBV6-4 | CASSVVGTSGSNEQFF | TGTGCCAGCAGTGTAGTGGGGACTAGCGGGAGTAATGAGCAGTTCTTC
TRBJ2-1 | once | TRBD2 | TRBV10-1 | CASSLYREDRNEQFF | TGCGCCAGCAGTCTCTATCGGGAGGATCGCAATGAGCAGTTCTTC
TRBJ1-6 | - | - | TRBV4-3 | CASSQGVAGSGSPLHF | TGCGCCAGCAGCCAAGGGGTCGCAGGGTCGGGGTCACCCCTCCACTTT
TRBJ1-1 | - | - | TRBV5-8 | CASSLASGYGTEAFF | TGTGCCAGCAGCTTGGCGTCCGGCTACGGCACTGAAGCTTTCTTT
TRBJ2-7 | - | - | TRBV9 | CASGTGSNEQYF | TGTGCCAGCGGGACCGGTTCCAACGAGCAGTACTTC
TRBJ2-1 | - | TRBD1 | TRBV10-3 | CAISGKTGGFSSYNEQFF | TGTGCCATCAGTGGAAAGACAGGGGGATTCAGCTCCTACAATGAGCAGTTCTTC
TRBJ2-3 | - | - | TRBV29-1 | CSVEGPLTDTQYF | TGCAGCGTTGAGGGGCCCCTCACAGATACGCAGTATTTT
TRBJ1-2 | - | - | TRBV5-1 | CASSLLAPPYTF | TGCGCCAGCAGCTTGTTGGCACCTCCCTACACCTTC
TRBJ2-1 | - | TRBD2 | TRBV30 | CAWSVPGGTLYEQFF | TGTGCCTGGAGTGTACCGGGAGGGACATTGTATGAGCAGTTCTTC
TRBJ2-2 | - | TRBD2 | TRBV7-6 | CASRSGTAVSTGELFF | TGTGCCAGTAGAAGCGGGACGGCGGTTTCCACCGGGGAGCTGTTTTTT
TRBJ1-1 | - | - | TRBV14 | CASSLQGNTEAFF | TGTGCCAGCAGCCTCCAGGGGAACACTGAAGCTTTCTTT
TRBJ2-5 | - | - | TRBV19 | CASIGTEETQYF | TGTGCCAGTATTGGGACTGAAGAGACCCAGTACTTC
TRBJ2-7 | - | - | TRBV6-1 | CASGWAAYEQYF | TGTGCCAGCGGGTGGGCGGCCTACGAGCAGTACTTC
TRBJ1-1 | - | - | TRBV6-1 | CASSEGSGTLEAFF | TGTGCCAGCAGTGAAGGGTCAGGGACGCTTGAAGCTTTCTTT
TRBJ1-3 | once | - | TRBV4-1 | CASSQESGYSGNTIYF | TGCGCCAGCAGCCAAGAGTCCGGATACTCTGGAAACACCATATATTTT
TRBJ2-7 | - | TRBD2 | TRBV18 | CASTDSSGGSYEQYF | TGTGCCAGCACAGACTCTAGCGGGGGTTCCTACGAGCAGTACTTC
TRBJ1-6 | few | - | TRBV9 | CASSVGQLDSPLHF | TGTGCCAGCAGCGTAGGACAGTTGGATTCACCCCTCCACTTT
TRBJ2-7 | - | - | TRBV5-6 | CASSRSYSYEQYF | TGTGCCAGCAGCCGGAGTTACTCCTACGAGCAGTACTTC
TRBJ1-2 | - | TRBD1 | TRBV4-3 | CASSQGNRGLSGYTF | TGCGCCAGCAGCCAAGGAAACAGGGGGCTTAGTGGCTACACCTTC
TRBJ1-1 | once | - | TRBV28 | CASSLRVPEAFF | TGTGCCAGCAGTTTAAGGGTCCCTGAAGCTTTCTTT
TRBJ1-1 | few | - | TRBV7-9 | CASSLAPGDGAFF | TGTGCCAGCAGCTTAGCGCCGGGGGACGGAGCGTTCTTT
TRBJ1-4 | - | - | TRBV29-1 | CSVGGGEKLFF | TGCAGCGTCGGGGGGGGAGAAAAACTGTTTTTT
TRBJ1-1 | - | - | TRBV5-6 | CASGGDTEAFF | TGTGCCAGCGGGGGGGACACTGAAGCTTTCTTT
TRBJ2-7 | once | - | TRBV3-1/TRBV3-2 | CASSHSYEQYF | TGTGCCAGCAGCCACAGCTACGAGCAGTACTTC
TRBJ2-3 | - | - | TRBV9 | CASSAIRERDTQYF | TGTGCCAGCAGCGCCATACGGGAGAGAGATACGCAGTATTTT
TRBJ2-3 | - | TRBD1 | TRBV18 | CASSPPGQGTDTQYF | TGTGCCAGCTCACCACCGGGACAGGGCACAGATACGCAGTATTTT
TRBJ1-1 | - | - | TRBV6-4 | CASSPTGTVGVTEAFF | TGTGCCAGCAGTCCAACAGGGACCGTAGGAGTCACTGAAGCTTTCTTT
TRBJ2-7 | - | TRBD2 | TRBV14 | CASSPEAPRGGIAYEQYF | TGTGCCAGCAGCCCTGAAGCGCCGCGGGGGGGGATCGCCTACGAGCAGTACTTC
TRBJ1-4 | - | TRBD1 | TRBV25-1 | CASSELDREVEKLFF | TGTGCCAGCAGTGAACTGGACAGGGAGGTTGAAAAACTGTTTTTT
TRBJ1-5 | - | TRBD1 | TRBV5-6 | CASSHQGANQPQHF | TGTGCCAGCAGCCATCAGGGGGCGAATCAGCCCCAGCATTTT
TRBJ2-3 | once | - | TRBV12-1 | CASSFEGTDTQYF | TGTGCCAGCAGCTTTGAAGGGACAGATACGCAGTATTTT
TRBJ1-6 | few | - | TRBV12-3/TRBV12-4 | CASSFSGGPLHF | TGTGCCAGCAGTTTTTCTGGGGGGCCCCTCCACTTT
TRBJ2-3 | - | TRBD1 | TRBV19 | CASSILGPSTGSTDTQYF | TGTGCCAGTAGTATTTTGGGGCCCTCGACAGGGAGCACAGATACGCAGTATTTT
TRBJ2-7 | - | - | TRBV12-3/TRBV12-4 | CASSLRQHYEQYF | TGTGCCAGCAGTCTCCGACAGCACTACGAGCAGTACTTC
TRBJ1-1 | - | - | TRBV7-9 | CASSWDTEAFF | TGTGCCAGCAGCTGGGACACTGAAGCTTTCTTT
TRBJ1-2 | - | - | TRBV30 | CAWSVWVLNGYTF | TGTGCCTGGAGTGTCTGGGTCCTTAATGGCTACACCTTC
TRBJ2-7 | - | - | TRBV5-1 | CASSFRPTEPHGQYF | TGCGCCAGCAGCTTCCGGCCGACCGAGCCGCACGGGCAGTACTTC
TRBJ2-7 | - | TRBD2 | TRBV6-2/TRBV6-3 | CASSSERGASYEQYF | TGTGCCAGCAGTTCAGAGCGGGGGGCGTCCTACGAGCAGTACTTC
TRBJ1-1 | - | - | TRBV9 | CASSVDKDTEAFF | TGTGCCAGCAGCGTAGATAAGGACACTGAAGCTTTCTTT
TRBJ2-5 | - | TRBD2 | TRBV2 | CASRFQTSGINQETQYF | TGTGCCAGCAGATTCCAGACTAGCGGGATCAACCAAGAGACCCAGTACTTC